Presented here are 27 T cell receptor beta chains from one specimen sequenced in a study of cytomegalovirus exposure and HLA in healthy donors. PCR primers comprised 60 Vbeta and 13 Jbeta primers. Profiled with immunoSEQ multiplex PCR; TCRdb holds only in-frame clones, not every one. The sample carries about 140,000 clones, roughly three quarters recorded once. The sequencing sample was made of PBMCs. The receptors originated from a woman in her twenties or thirties in good health and CMV-seronegative.

The J gene is TRBJ2-1, the V gene TRBV9; the D gene is possibly TRBD1 (6 bases). The V end lost 3 bases, the J end lost 4 bases, and 8 bases lay between the germline ends. CDR3 length: 13 amino acids. CDR1 is SGDLS and CDR2 is YYNGEE in the germline V gene. CDR3 nucleotide sequence: TGTGCCAGCAGCGCTACAGGGTACAATGAGCAGTTCTTC. As protein: CASSATGYNEQFF.

CDR3 protein: CASSPTSGGAVDTQYF. The CDR3 coding sequence is TGTGCCAGCAGCCCAACTAGCGGGGGGGCTGTAGATACGCAGTATTTT. The rearrangement uses TRBV7-2 and TRBJ2-3; 13 bases line up with TRBD2. The CDR3 is made up of 16 amino acids. CDR1 is SGHTA, CDR2 FQGNSA, per germline. V shed 5 bases, J shed 5 bases, and the junction held 7 bases outside the gene matches.

This sequence joins TRBV27 and TRBJ2-1; TRBD1 is a possible D gene (6 bases). Germline CDR1 is MNHEY and CDR2 is SMNVEV (reference sequence). V gave up 4 bases and J gave up 8 bases, with 9 bases separating them. The CDR3 contains 12 residues. The CDR3 sequence: CASSSDSHEQFF. The CDR3 DNA reads as TGTGCCAGCAGTTCGGACAGCCATGAGCAGTTCTTC.

The genes are TRBV6-5 and TRBJ2-7, with 7 bases that match TRBD1. This CDR3 spans 13 amino acids. V shed 2 bases and J 4 bases; nucleotides not matched to a gene: 2. Germline CDR1 is MNHEY and CDR2 is SVGAGI. The CDR3 region has the DNA TGTGCCAGCAGTTACCGGGACAGTTACGAGCAGTACTTC. This gives the protein CASSYRDSYEQYF.

J is TRBJ2-1 and V is TRBV2; D might be TRBD2 (5 bases). CDR1 and CDR2 (germline): SNHLY, FYNNEI. This CDR3 comprises 15 residues. The V and J ends lost 1 base and 9 bases respectively, with 16 bases between them. CDR3 loop: CASSEGGGYDGEQFF. The CDR3 DNA sequence: TGTGCCAGCAGTGAAGGAGGCGGGTACGACGGTGAGCAGTTCTTC. Full variable domain (remainder filled in from reference TRBV2 and TRBJ2-1): EPEVTQTPSHQVTQMGQEVILRCVPISNHLYFYWYRQILGQKVEFLVSFYNNEISEKSEIFDDQFSVERPDGSNFTLKIRSTKLEDSAMYFCASSEGGGYDGEQFFGPGTRLTVL.

The chain joins TRBV4-1 to TRBJ2-7, with 13 bases aligning to TRBD2. Germline lookup yields CDR1 MGHRA and CDR2 YSYEKL. The V gene end was trimmed by 3 bases and the J gene end by 2 bases; junction bases not matched to a gene: 4. The CDR3 extends over 16 amino acids. CDR3 DNA sequence: TGCGCCAGCAGCCAGTTACTAGCGGGAGGGCCCTACGAGCAGTACTTC. It translates to CASSQLLAGGPYEQYF.

Regarding this clone: Other DNA sequences in this sample translate to the same CDR3. The gene calls are TRBV18 and TRBJ2-7, with 7 bases lining up with TRBD1. With V trimmed by 3 bases and J by 4 bases, 9 bases remained unmatched. The CDR3 consists of 15 residues. The germline V gene encodes CDR1 KGHSH and CDR2 LQKENI. Written as DNA, the CDR3 is TGTGCCAGCTCACCGGGGCAGGGGGATTATTACGAGCAGTACGTC. It translates to CASSPGQGDYYEQYV.

The chain carries TRBV7-3 and TRBJ2-1, with 7 bases lining up with TRBD2. With V trimmed by 2 bases and J by 2 bases, 6 bases remained unmatched. The CDR3 sequence is 16 residues long. CDR1 is SGHTA and CDR2 is FQGTGA in the germline V gene. Here the CDR3 reads CASSLLNRGAYNEQFF. CDR3 in DNA: TGTGCCAGCAGCTTATTAAACCGGGGGGCCTACAATGAGCAGTTCTTC.

V usage is TRBV7-9 and J usage is TRBJ2-3; the match to TRBD1 covers 10 bases. The CDR3 loop spans 17 amino acids. Germline V gene lookup returns CDR1 SEHNR and CDR2 FQNEAQ (reference sequence). V was clipped by 5 bases and J by 1 base; unmatched bases: 9. The CDR3 DNA follows: TGTGCCAGCAGCCCGGGACAGGGGATCACTCGCACAGATACGCAGTATTTT. Its protein is CASSPGQGITRTDTQYF. Full variable domain (missing parts from reference TRBV7-9 and TRBJ2-3): DTGVSQNPRHKITKRGQNVTFRCDPISEHNRLYWYRQTLGQGPEFLTYFQNEAQLEKSRLLSDRFSAERPKGSFSTLEIQRTEQGDSAMYLCASSPGQGITRTDTQYFGPGTRLTVL.

This chain joins TRBV5-1 and TRBJ2-2; 10 bases are shared with TRBD1. Unmatched junction bases numbered 2, after V lost 7 bases and J lost 5 bases. The CDR3 loop spans 13 amino acids. Germline V lookup: CDR1 SGHRS, CDR2 YFSETQ. The CDR3 DNA reads TGCGCCAGCGGGACAGGGGTAACCGGGGAGCTGTTTTTT. Encoded protein: CASGTGVTGELFF.

This clone showed up just a few times. The chain is built from TRBV5-5 and TRBJ2-7; D may be TRBD1 (6 bases). The CDR3 loop spans 16 amino acids. Germline lookup yields CDR1 SGHKS and CDR2 YYEKEE (reference sequence). The V end was cut by 4 bases, the J end by 3 bases, with 20 bases between. The DNA for the CDR3 is TGTGCCAGCAGCGAGTCCTTAGGGGGTACCTACTACGAGCAGTACGTC. Its translation is CASSESLGGTYYEQYV.

This clone has just a few counts. This sequence joins TRBV19 and TRBJ2-7; 9 bases line up with TRBD2. Losses at the gene ends were 5 bases for V and 0 bases for J; bases not matched to a gene: 11. This CDR3 has 17 residues. The germline V gene has CDR1 LNHDA and CDR2 SQIVND (reference sequence). The DNA for the CDR3 is TGTGCCAGTAGTCCGGGACACACTAGCGGGCTCTCCTACGAGCAGTACTTC. It yields the protein CASSPGHTSGLSYEQYF.

CDR3 loop: CASSLDGGCGAFF. CDR3 in DNA: TGTGCCAGCAGCTTAGATGGGGGGTGTGGGGCTTTCTTT. V and J are TRBV7-9 and TRBJ1-1, with a tentative D call TRBD1 (5 bases). Germline CDR1 and CDR2: SEHNR and FQNEAQ (reference sequence). V was cut by 1 base and J by 11 bases, with 14 bases left in between. CDR3 length: 13 amino acids. Supplemented by reference TRBV7-9 and TRBJ1-1, the full variable domain reads DTGVSQNPRHKITKRGQNVTFRCDPISEHNRLYWYRQTLGQGPEFLTYFQNEAQLEKSRLLSDRFSAERPKGSFSTLEIQRTEQGDSAMYLCASSLDGGCGAFFGQGTRLTVV.

This chain links TRBV14 with TRBJ2-7, with D perhaps TRBD2 (6 bases). Trimming shortened V by 4 bases and J by 2 bases, and 12 bases separated the two germline ends. This CDR3 has 14 residues. Germline loops: CDR1 SGHDN, CDR2 FVKESK. The CDR3 bases are TGTGCCAGCAGCCGCCGGGAGCAGGCCTACGAGCAGTACGTC. It codes for CASSRREQAYEQYV.

This sequence joins TRBV28 and TRBJ2-2; unclear D gene. Germline V gene data show CDR1 as MDHEN and CDR2 as SYDVKM. V lost 5 bases to trimming and J lost 4 bases, with 17 bases between them. The CDR3 contains 16 residues. The CDR3 DNA is TGTGCCAGCAGTCCCAGAGGCCCCACTCCCACCGGGGAGCTGTTTTTT. Translating it yields CASSPRGPTPTGELFF.

This clone was recorded only once. The chain is built from TRBV19 and TRBJ1-3; D uncertain. In germline, CDR1 is LNHDA, CDR2 SQIVND (reference sequence). V lost 7 bases and J lost 0, with 10 bases in between. The CDR3 loop spans 14 amino acids. The CDR3 DNA follows: TGTGCCAGTACCCGCGGTGACTCTGGAAACACCATATATTTT. The encoded protein is CASTRGDSGNTIYF.

CDR3 in DNA: TGTGCCAGCAGTTTCGGGCGGGGCACTGAAGCTTTCTTT. Its translation: CASSFGRGTEAFF. The V gene is TRBV28, the J gene TRBJ1-1; D remains ambiguous. In germline, CDR1 is MDHEN, CDR2 SYDVKM. The CDR3 length is 13 residues. V was trimmed by 3 bases and J by 4 bases, leaving 9 bases between them.

This clone was counted between two and nine times. This chain links TRBV30 with TRBJ1-1; the D gene is possibly TRBD1 (5 bases). Between the trimmed V and J ends, which lost 0 bases and 8 bases, there was a span of 16 bases. The germline gives CDR1 GTSNPN, CDR2 SVGIG (reference sequence). The CDR3 spans 14 residues. The CDR3 bases are TGTGCCTGGAGTGTAGGATGGGGCTTGAGGGAAGCTTTCTTT. Protein product: CAWSVGWGLREAFF.

The V and J genes are TRBV9 and TRBJ1-4; D gene unclear. CDR1 and CDR2 (germline): SGDLS, YYNGEE. The CDR3 loop spans 13 amino acids. Trimming took off 10 bases at V and 2 bases at J, with 12 bases between the two ends. The CDR3 is CASGGGTNEKLFF. As DNA, the CDR3 is TGTGCCTCCGGAGGTGGGACTAATGAAAAACTGTTTTTT.

The chain uses TRBV5-1 and TRBJ2-7; 10 bases match TRBD2. The J segment lost 2 bases and the V segment lost 5 bases, leaving 7 bases of the junction unmatched. Germline CDR1 and CDR2: SGHRS and YFSETQ. This CDR3 contains 15 residues. CDR3 protein: CASSFGTSVTYEQYF. CDR3 DNA: TGCGCCAGCAGTTTCGGGACTAGCGTTACCTACGAGCAGTACTTC.

This clone was seen a single time. V and J are TRBV7-8 and TRBJ2-1, with D perhaps matching TRBD2 (6 bases). Trimming shortened V by 2 bases and J by 9 bases, and 14 bases separated the two germline ends. There are 14 residues in the CDR3. Germline V CDR1 and CDR2: SGHVS, FQNEAQ. The DNA for the CDR3 is TGTGCCAGCAGCTTATTGTCCGGGAGCGGTGAGCAGTTCTTC. It is translated as CASSLLSGSGEQFF.

The rearrangement joins TRBV30 to TRBJ2-2; TRBD2 matches 12 bases. Trimming cost V 3 bases and J 7 bases; bases outside gene matches: 6. CDR1 and CDR2 from the germline V gene are GTSNPN and SVGIG (reference sequence). The CDR3 has 15 amino acids. This CDR3 reads CAWRASGGANGELFF. The CDR3 DNA sequence: TGTGCCTGGAGGGCTAGCGGGGGGGCGAACGGGGAGCTGTTTTTT. Complete variable domain (other parts from reference TRBV30 and TRBJ2-2): SQTIHQWPATLVQPVGSPLSLECTVEGTSNPNLYWYRQAAGRGLQLLFYSVGIGQISSEVPQNLSASRPQDRQFILSSKKLLLSDSGFYLCAWRASGGANGELFFGEGSRLTVL.

The J gene is TRBJ1-2, the V gene TRBV18, with no clear D. V was pared by 6 bases and J by 6 bases, with 11 bases between. In germline, CDR1 is KGHSH, CDR2 LQKENI. The CDR3 runs 12 residues. The CDR3 coding sequence is TGTGCCAGCTCCATTGAGGAGGATGGCTACACCTTC. Its protein product is CASSIEEDGYTF.

With respect to this clone: The junction departs from the called germline gene at one end, perhaps through a read error. The V gene is TRBV7-9, the J gene TRBJ2-1; 10 bases match TRBD2. Germline values: CDR1 SEHNR, CDR2 FQNEAQ (reference sequence). The length of the CDR3 is 14 residues. The CDR3 region is CASSFPRSGGAKIF. Here the CDR3 DNA reads TGTGCCAGCAGCTTCCCTAGGAGCGGGGGGGCAAAGATCTTC.

This clone came up a few times. The chain combines TRBV29-1 with TRBJ2-3; TRBD1 might be the D (5 bases). Per germline, CDR1 SQVTM and CDR2 ANQGSEA. The CDR3 consists of 14 residues. The V end was cut by 6 bases, the J end by 1 base, with 14 bases between. CDR3 sequence: CSVTHMGRTDTQYF. In DNA, the CDR3 is TGCAGCGTGACCCACATGGGGCGCACAGATACGCAGTATTTT.

The CDR3 sequence is CASSVTHKQSGNTIYF. The CDR3 coding sequence is TGTGCCAGCAGCGTCACCCATAAACAGTCTGGAAACACCATATATTTT. The J gene is TRBJ1-3, the V gene TRBV9; unclear D gene. CDR1 SGDLS and CDR2 YYNGEE come from the germline V gene. V gave up 2 bases and J gave up 1 base, with 13 bases separating them. The CDR3 spans 16 residues.

This chain joins TRBV21-1 and TRBJ1-2; the D segment call TRBD1 is taken from the table without a DNA check. TRBV21-1 is reported as a pseudogene. The CDR3 covers 18 residues. The CDR3 nucleotides read TGTGCCAGCAGCAGGTTACAGGGGCGAAAACTTCCTAACTATGGCTACACCTTC. This sequence encodes CASSRLQGRKLPNYGYTF.